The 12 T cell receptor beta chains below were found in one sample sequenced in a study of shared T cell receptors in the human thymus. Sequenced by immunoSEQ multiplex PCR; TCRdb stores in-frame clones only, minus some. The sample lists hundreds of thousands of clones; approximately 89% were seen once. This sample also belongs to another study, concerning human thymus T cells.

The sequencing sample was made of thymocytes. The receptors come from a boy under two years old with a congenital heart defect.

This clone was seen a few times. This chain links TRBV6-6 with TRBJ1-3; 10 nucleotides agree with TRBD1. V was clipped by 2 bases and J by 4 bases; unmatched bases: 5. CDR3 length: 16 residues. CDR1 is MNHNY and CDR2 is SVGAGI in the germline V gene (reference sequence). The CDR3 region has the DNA TGTGCCAGCAGTTACCCGACAGGGGGCAACGGAAACACCATATATTTT. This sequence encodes CASSYPTGGNGNTIYF.

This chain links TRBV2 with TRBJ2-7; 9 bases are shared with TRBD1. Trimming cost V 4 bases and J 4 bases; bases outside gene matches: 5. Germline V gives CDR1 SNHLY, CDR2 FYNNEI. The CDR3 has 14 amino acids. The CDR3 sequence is CASSVGQGSYEQYF. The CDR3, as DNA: TGTGCCAGCAGTGTGGGACAGGGAAGTTACGAGCAGTACTTC.

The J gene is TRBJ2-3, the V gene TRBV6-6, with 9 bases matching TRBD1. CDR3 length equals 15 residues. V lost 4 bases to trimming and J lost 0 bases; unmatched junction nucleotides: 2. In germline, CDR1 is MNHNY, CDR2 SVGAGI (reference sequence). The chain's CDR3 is CASSWTGASTDTQYF. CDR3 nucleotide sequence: TGTGCCAGCAGTTGGACAGGGGCCAGCACAGATACGCAGTATTTT.

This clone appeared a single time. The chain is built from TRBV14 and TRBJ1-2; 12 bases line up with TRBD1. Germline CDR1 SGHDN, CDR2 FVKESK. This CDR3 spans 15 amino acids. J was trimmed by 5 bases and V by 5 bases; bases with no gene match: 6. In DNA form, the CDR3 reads TGTGCCAGCAGCGTTGGGACAGGGGGCCGTTATGGCTACACCTTC. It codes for CASSVGTGGRYGYTF.

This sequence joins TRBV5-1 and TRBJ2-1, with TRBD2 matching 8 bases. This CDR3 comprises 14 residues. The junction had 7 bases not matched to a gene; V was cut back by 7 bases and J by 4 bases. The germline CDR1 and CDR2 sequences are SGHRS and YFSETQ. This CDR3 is CASGEREKYNEQFF. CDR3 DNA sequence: TGCGCCAGCGGAGAGCGGGAGAAATACAATGAGCAGTTCTTC.

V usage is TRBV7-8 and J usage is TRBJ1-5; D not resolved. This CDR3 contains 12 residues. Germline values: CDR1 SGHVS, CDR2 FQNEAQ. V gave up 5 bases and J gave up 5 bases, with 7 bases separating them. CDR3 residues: CASSEAHQPQHF. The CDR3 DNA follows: TGTGCCAGCAGCGAGGCTCATCAGCCCCAGCATTTT.

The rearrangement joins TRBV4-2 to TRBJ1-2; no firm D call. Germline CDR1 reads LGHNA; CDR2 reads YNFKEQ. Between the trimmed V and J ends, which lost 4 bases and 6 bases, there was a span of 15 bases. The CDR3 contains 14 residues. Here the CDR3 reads CASSPGRSLNGYTF. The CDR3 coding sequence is TGTGCCAGCAGCCCGGGGAGGAGCCTAAATGGCTACACCTTC.

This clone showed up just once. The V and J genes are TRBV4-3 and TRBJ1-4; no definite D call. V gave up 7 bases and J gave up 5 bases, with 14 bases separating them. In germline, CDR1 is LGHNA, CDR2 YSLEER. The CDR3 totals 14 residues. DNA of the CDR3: TGCGCCAGCACCTGCGGGATTGGGAATGAAAAACTGTTTTTT. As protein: CASTCGIGNEKLFF.

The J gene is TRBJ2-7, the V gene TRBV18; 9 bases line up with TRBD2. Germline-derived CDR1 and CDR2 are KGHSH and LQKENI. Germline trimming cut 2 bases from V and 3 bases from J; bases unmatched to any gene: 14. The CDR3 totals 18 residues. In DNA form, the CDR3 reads TGTGCCAGCTCACCAGACTGCCCCCACAGCGGGGGGTACTACGAGCAGTACTTC. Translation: CASSPDCPHSGGYYEQYF.

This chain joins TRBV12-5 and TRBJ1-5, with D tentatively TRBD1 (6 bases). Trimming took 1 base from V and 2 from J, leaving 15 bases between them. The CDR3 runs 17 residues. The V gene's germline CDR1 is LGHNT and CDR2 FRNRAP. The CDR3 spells CASGLEGGVLGNQPQHF. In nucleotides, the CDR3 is TGTGCTAGTGGTTTGGAGGGGGGGGTCTTAGGCAATCAGCCCCAGCATTTT.

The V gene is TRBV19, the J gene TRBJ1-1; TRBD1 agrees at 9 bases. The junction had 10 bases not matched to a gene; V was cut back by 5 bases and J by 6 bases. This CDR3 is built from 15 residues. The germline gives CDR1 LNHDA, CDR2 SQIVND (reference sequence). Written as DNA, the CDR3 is TGTGCCAGTAGTCCGTACAGGGGGCTCGGCGCTGAAGCTTTCTTT. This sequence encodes CASSPYRGLGAEAFF.

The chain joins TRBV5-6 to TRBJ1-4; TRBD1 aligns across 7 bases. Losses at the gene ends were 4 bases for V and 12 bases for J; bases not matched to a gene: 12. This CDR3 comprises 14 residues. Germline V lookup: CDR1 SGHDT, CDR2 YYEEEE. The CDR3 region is CASSPGGLQGQLFF. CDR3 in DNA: TGTGCCAGCAGCCCAGGGGGGCTACAGGGTCAACTGTTTTTT.